The source of this T cell receptor beta chain is a study of blood T cell repertoires in COVID-19. Whole-study context: The samples span acute and convalescent COVID-19 from the United States, Italy and Spain. Sample material is recorded as cDNA or gDNA derived from T cells, B-cell-depleted T cells, or PBMCs.

Between the trimmed V and J ends, which lost 3 bases and 6 bases, there was a span of 15 bases. The CDR3 is made up of 15 amino acids. Germline V lookup: CDR1 SGHTA, CDR2 FQGTGA. This clone occurred once. Under the authors' procedure: How many nucleated cells were present was estimated from reference gene primer amplification. Measured with immunoSEQ multiplex PCR; TCRdb has only the in-frame clones, and not every one. The DNA gave D and trimming, while V, J and clone size come from that table. The sample comprises approximately 47,000 clones, about 92% of which are singletons, and over 15% rests with the top ten.

The sequence came from a man aged 65 to 79 with active COVID-19. The chain recombines TRBV7-3 with TRBJ2-4; D is possibly TRBD2 (6 bases). The sample comprised peripheral blood. CDR3 amino acids: CASSFYGGPLNIQYF. CDR3 DNA sequence: TGTGCCAGCAGCTTTTACGGAGGGCCTTTAAACATTCAGTACTTC.